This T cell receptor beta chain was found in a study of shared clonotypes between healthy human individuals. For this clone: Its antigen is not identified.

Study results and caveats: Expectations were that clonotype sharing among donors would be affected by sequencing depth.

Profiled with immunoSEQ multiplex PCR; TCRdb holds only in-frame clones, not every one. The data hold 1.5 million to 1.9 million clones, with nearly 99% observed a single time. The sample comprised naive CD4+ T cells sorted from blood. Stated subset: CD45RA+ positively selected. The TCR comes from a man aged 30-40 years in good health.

CDR3 region: CASSLAEGLDGYTF. The CDR3 DNA reads TGTGCCAGCAGCTTAGCGGAGGGACTTGATGGCTACACCTTC. The chain has TRBV7-1 and TRBJ1-2; possible D gene TRBD1, 5 bases. TRBV7-1 is an ORF; its function is uncertain. This CDR3 spans 14 amino acids. The V gene lost 4 bases and the J gene lost 6 bases, with 15 bases spanning the gap.